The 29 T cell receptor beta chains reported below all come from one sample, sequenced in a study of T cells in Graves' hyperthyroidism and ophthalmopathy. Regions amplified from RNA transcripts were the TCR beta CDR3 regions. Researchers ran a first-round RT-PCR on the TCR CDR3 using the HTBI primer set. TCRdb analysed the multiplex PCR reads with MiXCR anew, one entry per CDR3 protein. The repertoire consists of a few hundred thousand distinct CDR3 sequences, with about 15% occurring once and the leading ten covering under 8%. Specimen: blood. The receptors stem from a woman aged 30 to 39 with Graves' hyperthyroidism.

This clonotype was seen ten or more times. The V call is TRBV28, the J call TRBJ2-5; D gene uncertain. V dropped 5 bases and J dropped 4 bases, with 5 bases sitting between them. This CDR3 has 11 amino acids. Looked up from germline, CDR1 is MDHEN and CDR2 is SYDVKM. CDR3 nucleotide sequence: TGTGCCAGCAGTAGTCGAGAGACCCAGTACTTC. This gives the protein CASSSRETQYF.

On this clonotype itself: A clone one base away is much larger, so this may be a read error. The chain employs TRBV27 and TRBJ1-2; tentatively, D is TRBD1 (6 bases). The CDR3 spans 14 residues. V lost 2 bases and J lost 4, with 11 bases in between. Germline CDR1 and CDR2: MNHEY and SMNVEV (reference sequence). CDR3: CASSLGGLVYGYTF. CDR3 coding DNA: TGTGCCAGCAGTTTAGGGGGGCTCGTCTATGGCTACACCTTC.

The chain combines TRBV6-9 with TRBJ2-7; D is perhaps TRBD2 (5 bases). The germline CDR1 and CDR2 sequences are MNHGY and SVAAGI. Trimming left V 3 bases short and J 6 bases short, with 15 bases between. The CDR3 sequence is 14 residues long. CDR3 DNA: TGTGCCAGCAGTTACCGGCCAGATCGGGGCGAGCAGTACTTC. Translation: CASSYRPDRGEQYF.

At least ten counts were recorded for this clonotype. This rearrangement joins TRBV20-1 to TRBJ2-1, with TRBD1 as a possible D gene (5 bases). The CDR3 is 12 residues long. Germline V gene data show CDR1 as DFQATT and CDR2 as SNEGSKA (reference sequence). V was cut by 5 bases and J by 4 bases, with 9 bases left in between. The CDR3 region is CSALGRYNEQFF. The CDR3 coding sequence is TGCAGTGCTTTGGGGCGTTACAATGAGCAGTTCTTC.

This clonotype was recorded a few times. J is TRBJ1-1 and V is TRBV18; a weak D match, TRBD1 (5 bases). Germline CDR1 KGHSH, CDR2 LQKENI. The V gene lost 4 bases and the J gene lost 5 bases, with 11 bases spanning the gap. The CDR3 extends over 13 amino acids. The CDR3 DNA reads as TGTGCCAGCTCACTTTCAGGGCCAACTGAAGCTTTCTTT. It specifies CASSLSGPTEAFF.

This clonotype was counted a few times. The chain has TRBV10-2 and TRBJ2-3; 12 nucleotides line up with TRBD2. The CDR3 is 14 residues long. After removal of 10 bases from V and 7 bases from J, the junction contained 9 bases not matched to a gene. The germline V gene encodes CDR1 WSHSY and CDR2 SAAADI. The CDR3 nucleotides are TGCGCCACAGGACTAGCGGGAAGGGAAAATACGCAGTATTTT. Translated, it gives CATGLAGRENTQYF.

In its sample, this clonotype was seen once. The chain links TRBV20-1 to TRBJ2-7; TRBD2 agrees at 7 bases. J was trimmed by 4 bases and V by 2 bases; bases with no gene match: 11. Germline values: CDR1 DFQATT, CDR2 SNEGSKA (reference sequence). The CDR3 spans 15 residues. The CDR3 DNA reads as TGCAGTGCTAGATCCCCCCCCGGGACTAAGTACGAGCAGTACTTC. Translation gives CSARSPPGTKYEQYF.

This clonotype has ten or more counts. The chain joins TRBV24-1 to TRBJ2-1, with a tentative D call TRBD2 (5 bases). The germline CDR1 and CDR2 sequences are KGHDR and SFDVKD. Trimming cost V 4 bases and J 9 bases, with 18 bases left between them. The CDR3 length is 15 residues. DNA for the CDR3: TGTGCCACCAGTGACCTTATCGGGGAAGGAGGTGAGCAGTTCTTC. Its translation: CATSDLIGEGGEQFF.

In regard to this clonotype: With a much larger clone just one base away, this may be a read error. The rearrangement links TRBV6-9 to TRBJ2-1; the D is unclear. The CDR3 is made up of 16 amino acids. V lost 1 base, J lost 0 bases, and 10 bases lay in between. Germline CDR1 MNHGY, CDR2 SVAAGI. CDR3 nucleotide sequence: TGTGCCAGCAGTTATTTCTACTTTAGCTCCTACAATGAGCAGTTCTTC. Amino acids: CASSYFYFSSYNEQFF.

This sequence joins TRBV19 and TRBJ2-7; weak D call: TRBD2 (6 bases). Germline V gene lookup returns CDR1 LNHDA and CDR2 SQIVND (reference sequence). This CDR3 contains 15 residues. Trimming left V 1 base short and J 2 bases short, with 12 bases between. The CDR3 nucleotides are TGTGCCAGTAGTATAGGACGGGAGTGGACCTACGAGCAGTACTTC. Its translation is CASSIGREWTYEQYF.

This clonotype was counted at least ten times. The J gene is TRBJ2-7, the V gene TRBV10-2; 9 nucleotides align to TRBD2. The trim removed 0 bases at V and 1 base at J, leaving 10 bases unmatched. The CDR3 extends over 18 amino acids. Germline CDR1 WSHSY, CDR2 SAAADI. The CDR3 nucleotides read TGCGCCAGCAGTGAGTCCAACCACTTAGCGGGGGCATCCTACGAGCAGTACTTC. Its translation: CASSESNHLAGASYEQYF.

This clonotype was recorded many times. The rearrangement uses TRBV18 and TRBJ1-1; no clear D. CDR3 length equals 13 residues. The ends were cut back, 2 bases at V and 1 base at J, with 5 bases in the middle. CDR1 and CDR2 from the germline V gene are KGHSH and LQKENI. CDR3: CASSPVRNTEAFF. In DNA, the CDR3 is TGTGCCAGCTCACCAGTAAGGAACACTGAAGCTTTCTTT.

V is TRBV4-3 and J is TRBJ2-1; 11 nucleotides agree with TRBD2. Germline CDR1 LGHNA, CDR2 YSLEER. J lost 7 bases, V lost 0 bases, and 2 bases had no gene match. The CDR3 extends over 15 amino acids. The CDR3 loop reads CASSQEGLAENEQFF. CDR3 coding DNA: TGCGCCAGCAGCCAAGAGGGACTAGCGGAGAATGAGCAGTTCTTC.

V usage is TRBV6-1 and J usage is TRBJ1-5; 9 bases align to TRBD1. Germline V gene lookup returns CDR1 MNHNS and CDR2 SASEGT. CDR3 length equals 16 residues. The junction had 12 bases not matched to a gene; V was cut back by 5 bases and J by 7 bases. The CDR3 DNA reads TGTGCCAGCAGTCCCGGGACAGGGTTTAACGGCCAGCCCCAGCATTTT. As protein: CASSPGTGFNGQPQHF.

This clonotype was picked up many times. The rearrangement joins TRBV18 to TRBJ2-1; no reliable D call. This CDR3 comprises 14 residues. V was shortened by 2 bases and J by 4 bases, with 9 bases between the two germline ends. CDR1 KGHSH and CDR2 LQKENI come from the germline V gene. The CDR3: CASSPGNTYNEQFF. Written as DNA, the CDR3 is TGTGCCAGCTCACCAGGGAACACATACAATGAGCAGTTCTTC.

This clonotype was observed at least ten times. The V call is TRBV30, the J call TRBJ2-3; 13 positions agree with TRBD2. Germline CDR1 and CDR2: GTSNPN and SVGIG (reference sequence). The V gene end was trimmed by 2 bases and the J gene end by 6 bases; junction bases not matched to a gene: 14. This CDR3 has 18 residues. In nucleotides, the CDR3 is TGTGCCTGGAGTTTAGCTCCTCTACTAGCGGGAGGGTCCGATACGCAGTATTTT. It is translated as CAWSLAPLLAGGSDTQYF.

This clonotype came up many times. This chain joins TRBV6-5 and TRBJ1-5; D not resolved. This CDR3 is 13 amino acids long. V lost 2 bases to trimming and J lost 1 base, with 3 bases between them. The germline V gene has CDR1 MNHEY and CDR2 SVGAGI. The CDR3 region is CASSYNSNQPQHF. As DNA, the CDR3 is TGTGCCAGCAGTTACAACAGCAATCAGCCCCAGCATTTT.

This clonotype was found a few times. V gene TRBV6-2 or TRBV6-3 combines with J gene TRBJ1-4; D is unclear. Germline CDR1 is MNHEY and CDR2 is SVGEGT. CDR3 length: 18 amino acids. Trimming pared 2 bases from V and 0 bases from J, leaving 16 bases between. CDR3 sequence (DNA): TGTGCCAGCAGTTACATCGGGTCCCCGTGGACAACTAATGAAAAACTGTTTTTT. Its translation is CASSYIGSPWTTNEKLFF.

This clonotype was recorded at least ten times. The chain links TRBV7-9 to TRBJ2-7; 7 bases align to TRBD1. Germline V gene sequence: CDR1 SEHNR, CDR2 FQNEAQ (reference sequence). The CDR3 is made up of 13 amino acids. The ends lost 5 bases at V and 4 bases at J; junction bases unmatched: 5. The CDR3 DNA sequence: TGTGCCAGCAGCACGGACAGGAATTACGAGCAGTACTTC. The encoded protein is CASSTDRNYEQYF.

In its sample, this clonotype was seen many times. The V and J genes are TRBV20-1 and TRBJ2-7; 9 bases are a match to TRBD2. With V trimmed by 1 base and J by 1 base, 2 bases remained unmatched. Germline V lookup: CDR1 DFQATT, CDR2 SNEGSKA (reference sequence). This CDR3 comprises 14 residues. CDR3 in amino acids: CSARGSGRSYEQYF. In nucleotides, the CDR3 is TGCAGTGCTAGAGGTAGCGGGAGATCCTACGAGCAGTACTTC.

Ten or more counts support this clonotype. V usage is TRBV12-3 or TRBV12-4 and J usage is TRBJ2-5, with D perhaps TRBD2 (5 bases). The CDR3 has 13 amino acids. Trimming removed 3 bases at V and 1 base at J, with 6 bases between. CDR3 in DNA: TGTGCCAGCAGTTTGAGGGTCCAAGAGACCCAGTACTTC. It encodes CASSLRVQETQYF.

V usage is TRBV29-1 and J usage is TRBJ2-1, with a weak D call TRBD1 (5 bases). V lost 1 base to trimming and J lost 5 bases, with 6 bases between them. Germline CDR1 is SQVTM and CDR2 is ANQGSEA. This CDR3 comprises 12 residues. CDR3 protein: CSVEGQHNEQFF. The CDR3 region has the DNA TGCAGCGTTGAAGGACAGCACAATGAGCAGTTCTTC.

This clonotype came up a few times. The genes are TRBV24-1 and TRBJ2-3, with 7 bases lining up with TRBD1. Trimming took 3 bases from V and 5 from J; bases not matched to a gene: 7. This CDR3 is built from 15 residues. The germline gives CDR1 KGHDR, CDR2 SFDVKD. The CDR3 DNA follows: TGTGCCACCAGTGATCCGACAGGGCCTTTAGATACGCAGTATTTT. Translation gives CATSDPTGPLDTQYF.

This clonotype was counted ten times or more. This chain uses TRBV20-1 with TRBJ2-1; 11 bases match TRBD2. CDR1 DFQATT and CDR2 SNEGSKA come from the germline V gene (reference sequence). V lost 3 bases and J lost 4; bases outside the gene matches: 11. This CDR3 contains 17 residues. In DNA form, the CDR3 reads TGCAGTGCTAGTTACCCCCTAGCGGGAGGCTATTACAATGAGCAGTTCTTC. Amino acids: CSASYPLAGGYYNEQFF.

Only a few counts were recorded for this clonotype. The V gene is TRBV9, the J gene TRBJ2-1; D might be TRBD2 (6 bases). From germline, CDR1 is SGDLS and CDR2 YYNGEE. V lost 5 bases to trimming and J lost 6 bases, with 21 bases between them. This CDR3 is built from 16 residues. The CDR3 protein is CASSPSLGGTLNEQFF. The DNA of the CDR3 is TGTGCCAGCAGTCCCAGTCTGGGCGGGACCCTCAATGAGCAGTTCTTC.

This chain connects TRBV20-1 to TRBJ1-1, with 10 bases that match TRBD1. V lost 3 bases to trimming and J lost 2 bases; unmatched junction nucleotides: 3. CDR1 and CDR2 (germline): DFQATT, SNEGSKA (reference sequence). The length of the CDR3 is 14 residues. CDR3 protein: CSASRQGANTEAFF. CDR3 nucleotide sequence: TGCAGTGCTAGCCGACAGGGGGCCAACACTGAAGCTTTCTTT.

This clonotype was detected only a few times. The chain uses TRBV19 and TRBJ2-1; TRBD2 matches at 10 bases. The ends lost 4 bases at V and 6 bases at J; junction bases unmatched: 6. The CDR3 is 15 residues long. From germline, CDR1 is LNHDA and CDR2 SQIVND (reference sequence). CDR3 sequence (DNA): TGTGCCAGTAGTAAGTTAAGCGGGAGGGCCAATGAGCAGTTCTTC. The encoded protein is CASSKLSGRANEQFF. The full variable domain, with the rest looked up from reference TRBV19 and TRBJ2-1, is DGGITQSPKYLFRKEGQNVTLSCEQNLNHDAMYWYRQDPGQGLRLIYYSQIVNDFQKGDIAEGYSVSREKKESFPLTVTSAQKNPTAFYLCASSKLSGRANEQFFGPGTRLTVL.

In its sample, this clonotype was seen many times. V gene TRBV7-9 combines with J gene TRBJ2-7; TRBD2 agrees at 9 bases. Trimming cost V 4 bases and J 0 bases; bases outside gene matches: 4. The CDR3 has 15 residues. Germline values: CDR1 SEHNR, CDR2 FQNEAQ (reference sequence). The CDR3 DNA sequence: TGTGCCAGCAGCTCGACTAGCGGAAACTCCTACGAGCAGTACTTC. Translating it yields CASSSTSGNSYEQYF.

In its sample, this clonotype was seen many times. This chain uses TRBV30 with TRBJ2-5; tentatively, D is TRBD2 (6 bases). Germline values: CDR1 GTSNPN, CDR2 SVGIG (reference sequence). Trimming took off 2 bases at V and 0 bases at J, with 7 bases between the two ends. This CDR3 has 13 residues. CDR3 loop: CAWSSGYQETQYF. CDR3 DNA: TGTGCCTGGAGTAGCGGGTACCAAGAGACCCAGTACTTC. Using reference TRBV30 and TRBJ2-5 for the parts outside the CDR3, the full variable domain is SQTIHQWPATLVQPVGSPLSLECTVEGTSNPNLYWYRQAAGRGLQLLFYSVGIGQISSEVPQNLSASRPQDRQFILSSKKLLLSDSGFYLCAWSSGYQETQYFGPGTRLLVL.